This T cell receptor beta chain was captured by sequencing in a study of cytomegalovirus exposure and HLA in healthy donors (dated 2017 in TCRdb). Regarding the complete study: In an earlier analysis of 550 to 750 of the donors, 250 to 350 Gb of sequence data and roughly 100 million unique TCR beta sequences from 150 million to 200 million T cells were reported. The number of typed donors differed by locus: 629-630 for A, B, C, DRB1 and DQB1; approximately 520 for DQA1; around 580 for DPA1; and roughly 470 for DPB1. A few DR-DQ haplotypes were handled as single units for association and clustering because linkage in the cohort was strong. The study used immunosequencing to profile the T cell repertoires of some 600 subjects and linked those repertoires to cytomegalovirus serostatus. The study aimed to test whether cataloging public T cell receptors could reveal signatures of past pathogen exposure. Of the 350 to 450 genotyped donors, over 70% fell in the genetic ancestry cluster associated with self-reported Caucasian donors. On average, around 240,000 unique TCR beta nucleotide sequences were sequenced per donor among more than 350 genotyped donors of the cohort, with approximately 18% of those sequences being non-productive. In a later analysis, previously published TCR beta repertoires from 666 donors were re-analyzed and high-resolution HLA genotyping was added so that TCR occurrence patterns could be studied. Donor age, sex, ethnicity and CMV serostatus were compiled alongside the repertoire data. All discovery cohort repertoires had been generated on a single sequencing platform. Genome-wide SNP genotypes for about 65% of the roughly 670 donors were used in a later genetic analysis, which treated that subset as a discovery cohort. In addition to the first cohort of 666 subjects, a separate validation cohort of 120 different subjects was used. Rather than using new phenotypic data, the later analysis identified candidate immune exposures from TCR beta sequences and from how often those sequences occurred across donors. The study combined high-throughput TCR immunosequencing, statistical association of individual TCRs with disease status, and machine learning to predict cytomegalovirus infection status. Class I and class II HLA loci were covered by the typing at four-digit resolution. An earlier analysis of several hundred of the donors applied high-throughput TCR beta sequencing to assess whether each TCR beta V gene segment acted as functional or pseudogenic. An early release covering just under 650 HLA-typed donors comprised roughly 300 gigabases of sequencing data and some 79 million unique TCR sequences. Summary of the overall study and its limitations: A further reported finding was that TCR beta sequences accurately predicted the HLA-A and HLA-B alleles for most subjects in the first cohort. CMV serostatus was the only immune exposure information available for the cohort. A cluster of highly shared sequence variants was judged likely to be a technical artifact of the sequencing pipeline. When HLA alleles, especially DR and DQ, strongly co-occurred, TCR associations were difficult to assign to individual alleles. Compared with equally common non-associated chains, HLA-associated TCR beta chains in a later analysis were more clonally expanded and had lower generation probabilities. A later analysis found that most CMV-associated TCR beta chains appeared HLA-restricted, with HLA associations seemingly driven largely by CMV exposure. According to a later genetic analysis, donors in an Asian-associated ancestry cluster had fewer N-insertions in productive TCRs than the roughly 700-donor mean. Linkage disequilibrium might explain the correlated functional status among segregating V segments, but an unknown experimental factor could not be ruled out. V-gene and J-gene trimming of TCR beta chains was associated with a missense DCLRE1C variant in a later genetic analysis, and the association was replicated in an independent cohort. Sequencing depth was assumed to be roughly uniform across donors in the presence/absence analyses, though that assumption may not hold. Cytomegalovirus status was reported to be diagnosed by the classifier with high specificity and sensitivity in both the original and validation cohorts. In an earlier analysis of about 600 of the donors, most TCR beta V segments appeared in productive rearrangements about 90% or about 30% of the time, broadly matching IMGT annotations. While some public TCRs were present in many individuals, most TCR sequences turned up only very rarely across donors. A later analysis associated approximately 17,000 TCR beta sequences with specific HLA alleles at a false discovery rate of 0.05. According to a later analysis, parvovirus B19, influenza, CMV and Epstein-Barr virus appeared linked to several top co-occurrence clusters. Only TCR beta chains were sequenced in this cohort, and the absence of alpha or paired-chain data limited detectable features. Because counts were too low, 15 to 20 rarely observed V segments, including chromosome 9 orphons, were excluded from the earlier analysis of fewer than 650 of the donors. The authors suggested that the approach could potentially be generalized to other disease states and immunological phenotypes. The study gave a list of 150 to 200 TCR beta chains associated with cytomegalovirus. In a later analysis, TCR association rates were found to vary across HLA loci, with the most associated TCRs seen for DRB1 alleles and the fewest for HLA-C alleles. Because some donors lacked HLA typing at each locus, the association tests relied only on the typed subset. In vitro tests confirmed that a few of the cytomegalovirus-associated TCR beta chains recognize cytomegalovirus antigens.

As regards this clone: Its binding antigen is unknown. Per-base quality was not reported, and no clone a single base away is much larger than it.

Receptor libraries were prepared by the immunoSEQ multiplex PCR assay. For the multiplex PCR, a mixture combining 60 forward primers for TCR Vbeta segments and 13 reverse primers for TCR Jbeta segments was used. Amplification of the CDR3 region of rearranged TCR beta genes was performed with a multiplex PCR assay on genomic DNA. On the Illumina HiSeq System, the amplified TCR beta libraries were sequenced as 87-base-pair reads. Under the source paper's analysis protocol: In a later analysis, roughly 80 million unique TCR beta chains were counted across the 500 to 850 repertoires, and roughly 9.9 million of these chains were shared by at least two donors. Raw reads were error-corrected and collapsed into unique sequences with a nearest-neighbor algorithm that merged closely related sequences to remove PCR and sequencing errors. CDR3 sequences were aligned to IMGT reference sequences to assign V, D and J gene segments. Each retained sequence needed at least a six-nucleotide match to both a V gene segment and a J gene segment. A rearrangement was called productive if the CDR3 had no stop codons and remained in frame with V and J, and every other rearrangement was called non-productive. CDR3 was defined by IMGT convention, running from the second conserved V-encoded cysteine to the conserved J-encoded phenylalanine. The earlier analysis of about 590 of the donors excluded sequences that lacked an unambiguous match to a single V gene segment. In an earlier analysis of 450 to 700 of the donors, V segments were called functional above 56.7% productive rearrangements and were called segregating when the between-donor standard deviation exceeded 5%. A statistical classification framework was built to diagnose cytomegalovirus status from the catalog of TCR beta chain sequences. In a later analysis, TCR nucleotide sequences were compared against IMGT/GENE-DB human TR gene sequences so that V and J genes could be assigned. The TCRdist pipeline was used in a later analysis to assign CDR3 sequences and most-parsimonious VDJ recombination scenarios. A later analysis defined each TCR beta chain by its CDR3 amino acid sequence plus V-gene family, and excluded reads lacking a unique V-gene family. In a later analysis, nearly 600 highly shared, low-generation-probability nucleotide sequences were removed to address suspected cross-contamination and a sequencing artifact. For each public chain, a later analysis derived a clonal expansion index from normalized ranks of inferred template counts within each repertoire. Generation probabilities in a later analysis came from a VDJ recombination model fitted to out-of-frame rearrangements, and those results were checked against IGoR. A later analysis scored TCR-TCR, TCR-HLA and TCR-CMV co-occurrence with hypergeometric tests, applying a repertoire-size bias correction to TCR pairs. False discovery rates were estimated in a later analysis by permuting HLA or CMV assignments 20 times. A later analysis grouped co-occurring TCRs with DBSCAN, adding TCRdist sequence similarity when clustering within HLA-allele-positive subsets. Repertoires with fewer than 30,000 or more than 120,000 public chains were left out of co-occurrence clustering, as were a handful of repertoires with anomalous nucleotide sharing. The clones in this table, taken by TCRdb from immuneACCESS, are in-frame only. Not every clone is retained; where verified, under half of the shortfall comes from an unresolved V gene, and the cause of the rest is unknown. V and J calls and clone size come straight from that table; D and trimming were deduced from the DNA. Across this sample there are roughly 130,000 clones, with over 60% seen only once. 6.5% of the sample rests with the top ten.

In total, approximately 690 healthy bone marrow donors made up the cohort. At the time of sampling, all cohort members were nominally healthy, though unrecorded immune exposures were likely present. The donor tested CMV seronegative, placing the donor among the 350 or so seronegative members of the cohort. A peripheral blood sample was provided by each donor, and peripheral blood mononuclear cells were used for TCR beta sequencing. The Qiagen DNeasy Blood Extraction Kit was used to extract genomic DNA from the blood cell samples. The sequenced sample was PBMCs. This TCR came from a woman aged 55-69 years in good health and CMV-seronegative.

The CDR3 protein: CASSVGGVGGQPQHF. The nucleotide sequence is TGTGCCAGCAGCGTAGGAGGGGTCGGGGGACAGCCCCAGCATTTT. The chain is encoded by TRBV9 joined to TRBJ1-5; the D gene is possibly TRBD1, with 5 bases matching. Counted from cysteine to phenylalanine, this CDR3 has 15 amino acids. Just the 45-base CDR3 DNA is kept, in frame starting at base 1. CDR1 is given as SGDLS and CDR2 as YYNGEE, both from the germline V gene. V and J lose 0 bases and 7 bases, and a span of 14 bases separates them.